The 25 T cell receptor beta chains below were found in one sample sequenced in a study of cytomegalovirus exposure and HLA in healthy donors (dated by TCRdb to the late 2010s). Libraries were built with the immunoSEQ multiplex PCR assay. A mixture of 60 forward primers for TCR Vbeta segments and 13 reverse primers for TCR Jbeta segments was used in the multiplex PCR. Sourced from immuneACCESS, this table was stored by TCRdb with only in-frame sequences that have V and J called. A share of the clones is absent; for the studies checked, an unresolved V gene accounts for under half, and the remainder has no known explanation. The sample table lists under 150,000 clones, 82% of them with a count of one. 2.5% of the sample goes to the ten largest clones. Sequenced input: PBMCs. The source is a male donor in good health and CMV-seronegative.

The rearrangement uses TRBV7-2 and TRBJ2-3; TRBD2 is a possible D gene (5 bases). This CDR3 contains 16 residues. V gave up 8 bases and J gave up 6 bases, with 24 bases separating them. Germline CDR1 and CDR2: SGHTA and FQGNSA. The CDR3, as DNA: TGTGCCAGCGGGATGGGGTCTGAGACTCGCGGGGATACGCAGTATTTT. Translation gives CASGMGSETRGDTQYF.

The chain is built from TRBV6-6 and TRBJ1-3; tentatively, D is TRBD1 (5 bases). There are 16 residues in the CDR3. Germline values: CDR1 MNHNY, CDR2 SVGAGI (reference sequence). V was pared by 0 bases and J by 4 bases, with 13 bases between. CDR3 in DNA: TGTGCCAGCAGTTACTCGTCGGGGGTGGACGGAAACACCATATATTTT. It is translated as CASSYSSGVDGNTIYF.

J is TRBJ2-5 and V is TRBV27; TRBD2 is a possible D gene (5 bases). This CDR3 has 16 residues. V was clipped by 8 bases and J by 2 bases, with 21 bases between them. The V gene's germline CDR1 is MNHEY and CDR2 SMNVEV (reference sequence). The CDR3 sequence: CASSPGFHKRQETQYF. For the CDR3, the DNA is TGTGCCAGCTCCCCGGGGTTCCATAAACGACAAGAGACCCAGTACTTC.

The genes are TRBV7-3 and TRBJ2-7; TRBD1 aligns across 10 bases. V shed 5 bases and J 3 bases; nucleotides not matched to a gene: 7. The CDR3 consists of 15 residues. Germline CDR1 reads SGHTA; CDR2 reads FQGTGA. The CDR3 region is CASSPGTGDFYEQYF. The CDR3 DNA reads TGTGCCAGCAGCCCCGGGACAGGGGATTTCTACGAGCAGTACTTC.

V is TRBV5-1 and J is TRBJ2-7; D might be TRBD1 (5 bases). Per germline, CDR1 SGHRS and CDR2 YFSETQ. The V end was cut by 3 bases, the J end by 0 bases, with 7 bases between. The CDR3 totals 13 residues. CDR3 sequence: CASSSRVSYEQYF. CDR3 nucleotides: TGCGCCAGCAGCTCCAGGGTCTCCTACGAGCAGTACTTC.

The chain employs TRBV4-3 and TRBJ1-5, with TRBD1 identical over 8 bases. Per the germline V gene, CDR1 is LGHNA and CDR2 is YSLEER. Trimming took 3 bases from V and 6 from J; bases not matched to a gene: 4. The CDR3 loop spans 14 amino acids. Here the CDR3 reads CASSHLQGAQPQHF. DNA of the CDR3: TGCGCCAGCAGCCATCTGCAGGGGGCTCAGCCCCAGCATTTT.

In DNA form, the CDR3 reads TGTGCCAGCAGCCAGTATGGGACTAGCGGGAGTAAGCCCCAAGAGACCCAGTACTTC. The encoded protein is CASSQYGTSGSKPQETQYF. The chain is built from TRBV7-3 and TRBJ2-5; 14 bases agree with TRBD2. J was trimmed by 1 base and V by 5 bases; bases with no gene match: 12. Germline lookup yields CDR1 SGHTA and CDR2 FQGTGA. The CDR3 covers 19 residues. Combining the CDR3 with reference TRBV7-3 and TRBJ2-5 gives the whole variable domain GAGVSQTPSNKVTEKGKYVELRCDPISGHTALYWYRQSLGQGPEFLIYFQGTGAADDSGLPNDRFFAVRPEGSVSTLKIQRTERGDSAVYLCASSQYGTSGSKPQETQYFGPGTRLLVL.

CDR3 nucleotide sequence: TGCAGCGCCTGCGGGGACAGGGGCACGGATGAGCAGTTCTTC. This sequence encodes CSACGDRGTDEQFF. The J gene is TRBJ2-1, the V gene TRBV29-1; 10 bases line up with TRBD1. The trim removed 7 bases at V and 8 bases at J, leaving 11 bases unmatched. CDR1 is SQVTM, CDR2 ANQGSEA, per germline. CDR3 length: 14 residues.

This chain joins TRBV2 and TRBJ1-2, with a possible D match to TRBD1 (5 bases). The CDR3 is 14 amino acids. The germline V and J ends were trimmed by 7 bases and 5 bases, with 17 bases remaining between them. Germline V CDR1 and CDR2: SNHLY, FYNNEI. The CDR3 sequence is CASIPRPGPYGYTF. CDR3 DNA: TGTGCCAGCATCCCCCGACCAGGGCCTTATGGCTACACCTTC.

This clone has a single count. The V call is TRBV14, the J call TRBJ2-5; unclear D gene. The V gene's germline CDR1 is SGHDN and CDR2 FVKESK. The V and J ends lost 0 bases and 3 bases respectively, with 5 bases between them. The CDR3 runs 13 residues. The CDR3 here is CASSQDPEETQYF. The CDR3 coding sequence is TGTGCCAGCAGCCAAGACCCGGAAGAGACCCAGTACTTC.

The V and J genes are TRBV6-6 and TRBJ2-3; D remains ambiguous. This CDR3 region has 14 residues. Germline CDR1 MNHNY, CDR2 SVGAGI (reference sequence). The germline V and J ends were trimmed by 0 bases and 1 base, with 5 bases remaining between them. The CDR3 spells CASSYSSGTDTQYF. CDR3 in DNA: TGTGCCAGCAGTTACTCTTCTGGCACAGATACGCAGTATTTT.

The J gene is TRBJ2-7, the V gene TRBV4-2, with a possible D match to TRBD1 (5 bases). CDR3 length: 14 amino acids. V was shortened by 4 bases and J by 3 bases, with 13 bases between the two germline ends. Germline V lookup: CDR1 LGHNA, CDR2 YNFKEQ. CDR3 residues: CASSPRVDLYEQYF. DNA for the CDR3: TGTGCCAGCAGCCCCAGGGTCGACCTCTACGAGCAGTACTTC.

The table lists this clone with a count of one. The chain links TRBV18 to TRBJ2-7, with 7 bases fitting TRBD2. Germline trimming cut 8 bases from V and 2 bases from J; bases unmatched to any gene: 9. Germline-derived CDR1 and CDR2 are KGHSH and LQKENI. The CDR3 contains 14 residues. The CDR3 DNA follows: TGTGCCAGCGTCCTTTTCGGGAGGCCCTACGAGCAGTACTTC. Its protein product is CASVLFGRPYEQYF. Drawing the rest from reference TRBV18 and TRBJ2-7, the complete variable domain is NAGVMQNPRHLVRRRGQEARLRCSPMKGHSHVYWYRQLPEEGLKFMVYLQKENIIDESGMPKERFSAEFPKEGPSILRIQQVVRGDSAAYFCASVLFGRPYEQYFGPGTRLTVT.

CDR3 sequence: CASSLGTSGGLREQYF. DNA for the CDR3: TGTGCCAGCAGCCTTGGGACTAGCGGGGGGTTACGCGAGCAGTACTTC. This chain connects TRBV9 to TRBJ2-7; 15 bases are a match to TRBD2. The CDR3 sequence is 16 residues long. CDR1 and CDR2 (germline): SGDLS, YYNGEE. After removal of 4 bases from V and 6 bases from J, the junction contained 8 bases not matched to a gene. Based on the CDR3 plus reference TRBV9 and TRBJ2-7, the full variable domain is DSGVTQTPKHLITATGQRVTLRCSPRSGDLSVYWYQQSLDQGLQFLIQYYNGEERAKGNILERFSAQQFPDLHSELNLSSLELGDSALYFCASSLGTSGGLREQYFGPGTRLTVT.

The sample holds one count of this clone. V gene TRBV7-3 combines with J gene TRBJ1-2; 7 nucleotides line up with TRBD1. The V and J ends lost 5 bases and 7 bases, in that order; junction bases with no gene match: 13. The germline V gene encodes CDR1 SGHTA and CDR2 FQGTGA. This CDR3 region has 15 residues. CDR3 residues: CASSPFGGGMGGYTF. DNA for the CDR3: TGTGCCAGCAGCCCCTTCGGAGGGGGCATGGGTGGCTACACCTTC.

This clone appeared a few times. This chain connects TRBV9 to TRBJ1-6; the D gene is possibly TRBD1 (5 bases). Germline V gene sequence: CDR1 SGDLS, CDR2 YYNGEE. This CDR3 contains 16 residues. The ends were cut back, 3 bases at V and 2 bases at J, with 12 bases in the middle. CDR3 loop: CASSALGAAYNSPLHF. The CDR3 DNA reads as TGTGCCAGCAGCGCCCTTGGGGCAGCCTATAATTCACCCCTCCACTTT.

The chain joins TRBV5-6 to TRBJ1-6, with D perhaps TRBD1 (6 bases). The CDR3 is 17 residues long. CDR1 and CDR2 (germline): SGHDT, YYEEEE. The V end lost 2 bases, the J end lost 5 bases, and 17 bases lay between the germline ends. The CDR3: CASSFLSRGPDNSPLHF. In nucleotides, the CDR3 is TGTGCCAGCAGCTTCCTGTCGCGGGGGCCCGATAATTCACCCCTCCACTTT. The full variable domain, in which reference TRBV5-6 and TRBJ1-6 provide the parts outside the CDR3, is DAGVTQSPTHLIKTRGQQVTLRCSPKSGHDTVSWYQQALGQGPQFIFQYYEEEERQRGNFPDRFSGHQFPNYSSELNVNALLLGDSALYLCASSFLSRGPDNSPLHFGNGTRLTVT.

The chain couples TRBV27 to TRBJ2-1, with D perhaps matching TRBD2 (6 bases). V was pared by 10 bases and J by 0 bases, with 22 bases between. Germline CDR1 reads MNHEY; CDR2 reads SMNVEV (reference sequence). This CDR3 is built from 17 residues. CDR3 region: CAIAEGRTLSSYNEQFF. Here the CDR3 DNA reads TGTGCCATCGCGGAGGGCCGCACTCTAAGCTCCTACAATGAGCAGTTCTTC.

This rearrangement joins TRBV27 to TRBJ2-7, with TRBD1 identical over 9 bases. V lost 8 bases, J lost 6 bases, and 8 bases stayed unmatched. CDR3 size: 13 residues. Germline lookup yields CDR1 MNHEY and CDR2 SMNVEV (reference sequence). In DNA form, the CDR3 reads TGTGCCAGCTCGGGACAGGGTCCGCTCGAGCAGTACTTC. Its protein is CASSGQGPLEQYF.

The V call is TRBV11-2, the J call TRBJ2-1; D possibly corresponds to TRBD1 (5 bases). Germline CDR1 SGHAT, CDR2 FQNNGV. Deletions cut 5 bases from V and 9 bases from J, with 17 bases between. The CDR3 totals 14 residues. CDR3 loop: CASSQGSGPIEQFF. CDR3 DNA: TGTGCCAGCAGCCAGGGATCGGGCCCCATTGAGCAGTTCTTC.

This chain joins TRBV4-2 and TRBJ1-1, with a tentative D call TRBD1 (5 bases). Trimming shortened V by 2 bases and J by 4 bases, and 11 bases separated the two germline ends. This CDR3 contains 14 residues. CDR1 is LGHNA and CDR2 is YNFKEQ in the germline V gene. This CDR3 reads CASSQNQGSTEAFF. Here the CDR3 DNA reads TGTGCCAGCAGCCAAAACCAGGGAAGCACTGAAGCTTTCTTT.

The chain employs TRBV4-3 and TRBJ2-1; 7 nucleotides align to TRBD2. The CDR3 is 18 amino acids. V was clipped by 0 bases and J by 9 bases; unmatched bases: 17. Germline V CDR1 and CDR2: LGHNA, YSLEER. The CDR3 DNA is TGCGCCAGCAGCCAAGAAGGGAGGGGTTCGGGGTCTCGAGGTGAGCAGTTCTTC. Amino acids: CASSQEGRGSGSRGEQFF.

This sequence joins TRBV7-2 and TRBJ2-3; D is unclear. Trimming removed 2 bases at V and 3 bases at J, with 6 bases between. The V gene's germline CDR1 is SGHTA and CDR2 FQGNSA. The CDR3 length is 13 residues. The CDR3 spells CASSLTGTDTQYF. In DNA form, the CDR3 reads TGTGCCAGCAGCTTAACCGGGACAGATACGCAGTATTTT.

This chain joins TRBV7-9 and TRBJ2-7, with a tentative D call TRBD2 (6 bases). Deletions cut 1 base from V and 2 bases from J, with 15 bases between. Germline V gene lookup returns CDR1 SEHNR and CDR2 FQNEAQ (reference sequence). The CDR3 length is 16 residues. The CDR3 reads CASSLVFGGDPYEQYF. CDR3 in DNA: TGTGCCAGCAGCTTAGTGTTCGGCGGGGACCCCTACGAGCAGTACTTC.

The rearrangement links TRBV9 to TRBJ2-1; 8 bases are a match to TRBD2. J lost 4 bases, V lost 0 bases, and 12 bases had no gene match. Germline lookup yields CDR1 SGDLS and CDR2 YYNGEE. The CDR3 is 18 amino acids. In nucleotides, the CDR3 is TGTGCCAGCAGCGTAGGAACTGGAGCGGGAGCGGGTTACAATGAGCAGTTCTTC. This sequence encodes CASSVGTGAGAGYNEQFF.